Only a few counts were recorded for the clone carrying this TCR beta chain. The sample belongs to a study of CD8+ T cells in alopecia areata. As the sequencing template, cDNA was produced by extracting RNA and reverse transcribing it. This table comes from immunoSEQ multiplex PCR, and its TCRdb copy is limited to in-frame clones, with some not included. The table lists about 190,000 clones, 60% of them singletons. Trimming cost V 6 bases and J 2 bases, with 9 bases left between them. Germline V gives CDR1 SQVTM, CDR2 ANQGSEA. The length of the CDR3 is 12 residues. Described treatment: oral pan-JAK inhibitor, 5-10 mg twice daily. Specimens obtained from alopecia areata patients comprised lesional scalp punch biopsies and peripheral blood.

The sample here was CD4+ T cells sorted from blood, taken at week 4, from a patient treated with tofacitinib. This clonotype was obtained from a human donor with alopecia areata. This chain connects TRBV29-1 to TRBJ2-3; the D is unclear. The CDR3 loop is CSVRIITDTQYF. The CDR3 DNA follows: TGCAGCGTGCGCATTATCACAGATACGCAGTATTTT.